One and the same sample provided the 4 T cell receptor beta chains below, sequenced in a study of blood T cell repertoires in COVID-19. Profiling relied on immunoSEQ multiplex PCR, and the TCRdb table lists in-frame clones only, not all of them. The table has 300,000 or so clones, 80% to 90% seen once. The specimen sequenced was PBMCs or T cells enriched from blood (not recorded which). The receptors shown here come from a woman aged 40 to 50 with acute COVID-19.

The chain has TRBV19 and TRBJ1-4, with 9 bases identical to TRBD1. The germline V gene has CDR1 LNHDA and CDR2 SQIVND (reference sequence). J was trimmed by 5 bases and V by 5 bases; bases with no gene match: 6. The CDR3 spans 15 residues. In DNA, the CDR3 is TGTGCCAGTAGTCCACAAACAGGGGGCAATGAAAAACTGTTTTTT. Residues: CASSPQTGGNEKLFF.

To note about this clone: The sample contains more than one DNA sequence encoding this CDR3. The chain is built from TRBV4-3 and TRBJ1-5; 7 positions agree with TRBD1. Germline loops: CDR1 LGHNA, CDR2 YSLEER. Trimming at V came to 0 bases and at J to 4 bases, leaving 3 bases not matched to a gene. The CDR3 runs to 15 residues. In nucleotides, the CDR3 is TGCGCCAGCAGCCAAGACGACAGGGTGAATCAGCCCCAGCATTTT. This codes for CASSQDDRVNQPQHF.

The chain couples TRBV7-9 to TRBJ1-2, with TRBD1 matching over 7 bases. The CDR3 runs to 15 residues. V lost 5 bases and J lost 2; bases outside the gene matches: 8. Germline assignment: CDR1 SEHNR and CDR2 FQNEAQ (reference sequence). In nucleotides, the CDR3 is TGTGCCAGCAGCACCCCTTCGACAGGGAACTATGGCTACACCTTC. As protein: CASSTPSTGNYGYTF.

The genes are TRBV9 and TRBJ2-3; 10 bases are a match to TRBD2. J gave up 3 bases and V 3 bases, and 10 bases lay outside the gene matches. The germline gives CDR1 SGDLS, CDR2 YYNGEE. The CDR3 runs 17 residues. The DNA for the CDR3 is TGTGCCAGCAGCGATCTAAAAAAGACTAGCGGGACAGATACGCAGTATTTT. As protein: CASSDLKKTSGTDTQYF.